The rows below give T cell receptor beta chains drawn from one sample of a study of CD8 T cells in ankylosing spondylitis. Each CDR3 protein gets one entry after TCRdb re-called the 5' RACE reads with MiXCR. The data hold hundreds of thousands of distinct CDR3 sequences, with more than 15% observed a single time. Sequencing was carried out using blood, either unsorted or a sorted T cell fraction (not recorded which). The receptors were gathered from a male donor with ankylosing spondylitis. Each CDR3 is given with its conserved first and last residue. A D gene is named only where the DNA matches it firmly. Clone sizes are given selectively: once, few, many, or a class where the clone is expanded.

J gene | D gene | V gene | clone size | CDR3 protein | CDR3 DNA
TRBJ2-7 | TRBD1 | TRBV5-1 | - | CASNPGQGTYEQYF | TGCGCCAGCAACCCCGGACAGGGGACCTACGAGCAGTACTTC
TRBJ2-7 | TRBD1 | TRBV15 | - | CATSTYSGQRSEQYF | TGTGCCACCAGCACCTACTCGGGACAGCGGTCCGAGCAGTACTTC
TRBJ2-3 | - | TRBV5-2 | once | CASSPTSGGPPPDTQYF | TGTGCCAGCAGCCCGACTAGCGGGGGCCCGCCTCCGGATACGCAGTATTTT
TRBJ2-7 | TRBD1 | TRBV6-1 | few | CATSRDRAVEQYF | TGTGCCACCTCGCGGGACAGGGCGGTCGAGCAGTACTTC
TRBJ2-2 | TRBD2 | TRBV24-1 | many | CATGDPSGGTGELFF | TGTGCCACCGGTGACCCTAGCGGGGGTACCGGGGAGCTGTTTTTT
TRBJ2-3 | TRBD2 | TRBV12-3/TRBV12-4 | many | CASSLGGTSSTDTQYF | TGTGCCAGCAGTTTAGGAGGGACTAGCTCCACAGATACGCAGTATTTT
TRBJ2-7 | - | TRBV20-1 | - | CSARDARTSYEQYF | TGCAGTGCTCGGGACGCAAGAACCTCCTACGAGCAGTACTTC
TRBJ2-3 | - | TRBV12-3/TRBV12-4 | - | CASSFGVGGSSGTDTQYF | TGTGCCAGCAGTTTTGGGGTAGGGGGGAGTAGCGGCACAGATACGCAGTATTTT
TRBJ1-2 | - | TRBV12-3/TRBV12-4 | few | CASNQKGVVAYGYTF | TGTGCCAGCAACCAAAAAGGGGTGGTTGCTTATGGCTACACCTTC
TRBJ2-7 | - | TRBV4-3 | - | CASSQVHARGEQYF | TGCGCCAGCAGCCAAGTCCATGCCCGGGGCGAGCAGTACTTC
TRBJ2-2 | TRBD2 | TRBV7-3 | few | CASSPSGANTGELFF | TGTGCCAGCAGCCCTAGCGGGGCGAACACCGGGGAGCTGTTTTTT
TRBJ2-3 | - | TRBV5-1 | many | CASSLGVITGDTQYF | TGCGCCAGCAGCTTAGGCGTCATCACTGGAGATACGCAGTATTTT
TRBJ2-1 | - | TRBV7-3 | many | CASSFLGNEQFF | TGTGCCAGCAGCTTCCTTGGGAATGAGCAGTTCTTC
TRBJ2-7 | TRBD2 | TRBV4-1 | few | CASSHAGTTSYEQYF | TGCGCCAGCAGCCATGCCGGGACTACCTCCTACGAGCAGTACTTC
TRBJ2-2 | TRBD2 | TRBV5-1 | many | CASSTGGSWTGELFF | TGCGCCAGCAGCACGGGAGGTTCCTGGACCGGGGAGCTGTTTTTT
TRBJ2-2 | TRBD1 | TRBV6-2/TRBV6-3 | - | CATIGTGVLGELFF | TGTGCCACCATAGGGACAGGGGTTCTCGGGGAGCTGTTTTTT
TRBJ2-7 | TRBD2 | TRBV4-2 | - | CASSQDWGLAGGEQYF | TGTGCCAGCAGCCAAGACTGGGGACTAGCGGGCGGTGAGCAGTACTTC